Listed here are 21 T cell receptor beta chains from one sample, sequenced in a study of blood T cell repertoires in COVID-19. Data came from immunoSEQ multiplex PCR; TCRdb stores just in-frame clones and leaves some out. The sample has more than 150,000 clones; roughly nine tenths are singletons. Sequences were obtained from peripheral blood. The origin of the receptors is a man in his 70s with active or convalescent COVID-19.

The chain carries TRBV5-4 and TRBJ1-2, with D maybe TRBD1 (5 bases). CDR3 length equals 15 residues. CDR1 SGHNT and CDR2 YYREEE come from the germline V gene (reference sequence). V was trimmed by 0 bases and J by 4 bases, leaving 13 bases between them. The CDR3 sequence is CASSLGGEMRYGYTF. CDR3 nucleotide sequence: TGTGCCAGCAGCTTGGGGGGGGAGATGCGCTATGGCTACACCTTC.

This clone showed up just once. The chain couples TRBV13 to TRBJ2-4, with 11 bases that match TRBD1. CDR1 PRHDT and CDR2 FYEKMQ come from the germline V gene (reference sequence). This CDR3 has 18 amino acids. V shed 4 bases and J 0 bases; nucleotides not matched to a gene: 8. The CDR3, as DNA: TGTGCCAGCAGCTCTTCATCCGGGACAGGGGGAGCCAAAAACATTCAGTACTTC. Protein: CASSSSSGTGGAKNIQYF.

The chain employs TRBV15 and TRBJ1-5, with D unclear. V lost 5 bases and J 0 bases, leaving 14 bases between the germline ends. The CDR3 runs to 16 residues. From germline, CDR1 is LNHNV and CDR2 YYDKDF (reference sequence). CDR3 in DNA: TGTGCCACCAGCGGTAGACTGATTTCTAGCAATCAGCCCCAGCATTTT. Translation: CATSGRLISSNQPQHF.

The chain carries TRBV20-1 and TRBJ2-7; 11 positions match TRBD2. CDR3 size: 16 residues. Germline CDR1 is DFQATT and CDR2 is SNEGSKA (reference sequence). With V trimmed by 3 bases and J by 7 bases, 14 bases remained unmatched. CDR3 sequence: CSASSGLAGGFMEQYF. CDR3 bases: TGCAGTGCTAGTTCGGGGCTAGCGGGAGGCTTTATGGAGCAGTACTTC.

This rearrangement joins TRBV6-2 or TRBV6-3 to TRBJ2-7, with 8 nucleotides matching TRBD1. V dropped 6 bases and J dropped 7; count of bases not matched to a gene: 14. There are 15 residues in the CDR3. Germline loops: CDR1 MNHEY, CDR2 SVGEGT. The CDR3 region has the DNA TGTGCCAGCAGCTATTCGGGCAGGGGGCTAGAGGAGCAGTACTTC. Protein: CASSYSGRGLEEQYF.

The chain is built from TRBV6-5 and TRBJ2-1; 8 bases agree with TRBD2. V gave up 6 bases and J gave up 7 bases; unmatched junction bases: 8. Germline values: CDR1 MNHEY, CDR2 SVGAGI. The CDR3 spans 14 residues. The CDR3 region is CASSRAGARNEQFF. CDR3 bases: TGTGCCAGCAGCCGAGCGGGAGCGAGAAATGAGCAGTTCTTC.

The chain links TRBV28 to TRBJ2-6, with D possibly TRBD2 on 5 matching bases. From germline, CDR1 is MDHEN and CDR2 SYDVKM. The V end was cut by 7 bases, the J end by 2 bases, with 12 bases between. CDR3 size: 15 residues. CDR3: CASKLGSTGANVLTF. The DNA of the CDR3 is TGTGCCAGCAAACTAGGCTCTACTGGGGCCAACGTCCTGACTTTC. Full variable domain (remainder filled in from reference TRBV28 and TRBJ2-6): DVKVTQSSRYLVKRTGEKVFLECVQDMDHENMFWYRQDPGLGLRLIYFSYDVKMKEKGDIPEGYSVSREKKERFSLILESASTNQTSMYLCASKLGSTGANVLTFGAGSRLTVL.

This clone was recorded a few times. One end of the junction does not line up with germline, which may come from a read error. The V call is TRBV7-7, the J call TRBJ2-7; TRBD1 agrees at 10 bases. The CDR3 totals 15 residues. Germline CDR1 SSHAT, CDR2 FNYEAQ (reference sequence). The CDR3 nucleotides read TGTGCTAGCAGCTTAGGGACAGGGGAGACCTACGAGCAGTACTTC. This gives the protein CASSLGTGETYEQYF.

The chain combines TRBV7-2 with TRBJ2-2, with 9 bases aligning to TRBD2. CDR3 size: 15 residues. V was pared by 1 base and J by 4 bases, with 1 base of the junction left unmatched. CDR1 SGHTA and CDR2 FQGNSA come from the germline V gene. The CDR3 spells CASSLGTSVTGELFF. For the CDR3, the DNA is TGTGCCAGCAGCTTAGGGACTAGCGTCACCGGGGAGCTGTTTTTT.

A single count supports this clone. The gene calls are TRBV28 and TRBJ1-2; 8 bases align to TRBD1. Trimming removed 5 bases from V and 3 bases from J; junction bases left unmatched: 5. The CDR3 consists of 14 residues. CDR1 is MDHEN and CDR2 is SYDVKM in the germline V gene. The CDR3 protein is CASSLETGDYGYTF. CDR3 in DNA: TGTGCCAGCAGTCTTGAGACAGGGGACTATGGCTACACCTTC.

This chain connects TRBV6-5 to TRBJ2-7, with D perhaps TRBD1 (5 bases). The germline gives CDR1 MNHEY, CDR2 SVGAGI. V shed 5 bases and J shed 3 bases, with 14 bases lying between them. This CDR3 comprises 14 residues. The CDR3 sequence: CASSLREIDYEQYF. CDR3 coding DNA: TGTGCCAGCAGTCTCAGGGAAATCGACTACGAGCAGTACTTC.

This clone was seen a single time. The CDR3 here is CASSYLGLASDNEQFF. Here the CDR3 DNA reads TGTGCCAGCAGTTATCTGGGACTAGCGTCCGACAATGAGCAGTTCTTC. The rearrangement joins TRBV27 to TRBJ2-1; 10 nucleotides match TRBD2. The V gene's germline CDR1 is MNHEY and CDR2 SMNVEV (reference sequence). Unmatched junction bases numbered 8, after V lost 4 bases and J lost 5 bases. CDR3 size: 16 residues.

The rearrangement joins TRBV19 to TRBJ1-3; no definite D call. CDR1 is LNHDA, CDR2 SQIVND, per germline (reference sequence). There are 13 residues in the CDR3. The V gene lost 7 bases and the J gene lost 5 bases, with 12 bases spanning the gap. Written as DNA, the CDR3 is TGTGCCAGTACTCACCGGAGGAGAAACACCATATATTTT. Translation: CASTHRRRNTIYF.

The V and J genes are TRBV3-1 (or the pseudogene TRBV3-2) and TRBJ2-3; perhaps TRBD2 as D (6 bases). V shed 1 base and J shed 3 bases, with 8 bases lying between them. The CDR3 covers 14 residues. The V gene's germline CDR1 is LGHDT and CDR2 YNNKEL (reference sequence). This CDR3 reads CASSQGAGTDTQYF. CDR3 DNA sequence: TGTGCCAGCAGCCAAGGGGCGGGGACAGATACGCAGTATTTT.

This clone was seen once. The chain is built from TRBV18 and TRBJ2-7, with D possibly being TRBD1 (5 bases). This CDR3 comprises 16 residues. Trimming removed 3 bases at V and 5 bases at J, with 20 bases between. Germline V CDR1 and CDR2: KGHSH, LQKENI. This CDR3 is CASSPLPDTSWNEQYF. As DNA, the CDR3 is TGTGCCAGCTCACCCCTTCCGGACACCAGTTGGAACGAGCAGTACTTC.

This chain joins TRBV28 and TRBJ2-6; TRBD1 is a possible D gene (5 bases). CDR3 length: 15 amino acids. V lost 5 bases to trimming and J lost 4 bases, with 12 bases between them. Germline V CDR1 and CDR2: MDHEN, SYDVKM. In DNA, the CDR3 is TGTGCCAGCAGTCAAGGGGCGGCCGGGGCCAACGTCCTGACTTTC. This gives the protein CASSQGAAGANVLTF.

The chain couples TRBV7-3 to TRBJ2-3; 9 nucleotides match TRBD2. The length of the CDR3 is 16 residues. The ends lost 5 bases at V and 0 bases at J; junction bases unmatched: 6. Germline V gives CDR1 SGHTA, CDR2 FQGTGA. CDR3 amino acids: CASSQGTSRSTDTQYF. In DNA, the CDR3 is TGTGCCAGCAGCCAAGGGACTAGCAGGAGCACAGATACGCAGTATTTT.

The chain couples TRBV28 to TRBJ1-2; the D gene is possibly TRBD1 (5 bases). Germline V lookup: CDR1 MDHEN, CDR2 SYDVKM. This CDR3 has 12 residues. Deletions cut 6 bases from V and 5 bases from J, with 10 bases between. The CDR3 is CASSPGTYGYTF. The CDR3 region has the DNA TGTGCCAGCAGCCCAGGGACTTATGGCTACACCTTC.

V gene TRBV5-4 combines with J gene TRBJ1-2; 9 positions agree with TRBD1. The germline V gene has CDR1 SGHNT and CDR2 YYREEE (reference sequence). CDR3 length: 15 residues. The trim removed 0 bases at V and 5 bases at J, leaving 5 bases unmatched. CDR3 amino acids: CASSLAGTGFYGYTF. CDR3 nucleotides: TGTGCCAGCAGCTTGGCCGGGACAGGGTTTTATGGCTACACCTTC.

The rearrangement links TRBV29-1 to TRBJ2-2; D might be TRBD1 (6 bases). Germline-derived CDR1 and CDR2 are SQVTM and ANQGSEA. The CDR3 has 17 amino acids. Trimming removed 0 bases from V and 0 bases from J, with 14 bases in between. CDR3 nucleotide sequence: TGCAGCGTTGAAGATTCCCGACAGGTCACGAACACCGGGGAGCTGTTTTTT. Protein: CSVEDSRQVTNTGELFF.

This clone was detected only once. This rearrangement joins TRBV19 to TRBJ1-2; 7 nucleotides align to TRBD1. With 4 bases clipped from V and 5 bases from J, the junction kept 4 bases outside the gene matches. The CDR3 sequence is 13 residues long. Looked up from germline, CDR1 is LNHDA and CDR2 is SQIVND (reference sequence). CDR3 amino acids: CASSTVQGYGYTF. In DNA, the CDR3 is TGTGCCAGTAGTACAGTACAGGGGTATGGCTACACCTTC.